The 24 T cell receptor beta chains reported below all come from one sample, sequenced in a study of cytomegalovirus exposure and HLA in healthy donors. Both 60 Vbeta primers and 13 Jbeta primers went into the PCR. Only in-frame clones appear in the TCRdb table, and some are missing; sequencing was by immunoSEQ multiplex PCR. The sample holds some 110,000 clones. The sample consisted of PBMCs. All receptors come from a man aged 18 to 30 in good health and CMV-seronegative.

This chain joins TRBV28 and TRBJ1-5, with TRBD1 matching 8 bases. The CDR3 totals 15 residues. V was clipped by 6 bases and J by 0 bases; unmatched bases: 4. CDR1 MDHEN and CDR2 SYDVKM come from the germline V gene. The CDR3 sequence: CASSSGGFSNQPQHF. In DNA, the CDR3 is TGTGCCAGCAGCTCAGGGGGCTTTAGCAATCAGCCCCAGCATTTT.

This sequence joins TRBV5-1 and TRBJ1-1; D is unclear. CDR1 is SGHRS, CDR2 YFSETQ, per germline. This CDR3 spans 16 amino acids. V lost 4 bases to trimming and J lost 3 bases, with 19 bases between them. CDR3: CASSLPRGETYTEAFF. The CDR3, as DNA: TGCGCCAGCAGCCTGCCCCGGGGAGAAACTTACACTGAAGCTTTCTTT.

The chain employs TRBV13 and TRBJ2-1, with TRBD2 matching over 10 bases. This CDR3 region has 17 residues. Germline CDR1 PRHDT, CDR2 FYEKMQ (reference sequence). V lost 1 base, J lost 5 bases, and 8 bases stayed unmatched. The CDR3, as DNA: TGTGCCAGCAGCTTAGAACGTAGCGGGGGGCCCGACAATGAGCAGTTCTTC. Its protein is CASSLERSGGPDNEQFF.

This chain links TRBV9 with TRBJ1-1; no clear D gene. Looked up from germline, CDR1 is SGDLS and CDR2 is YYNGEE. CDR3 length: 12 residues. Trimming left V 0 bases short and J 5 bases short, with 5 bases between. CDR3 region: CASSVVGTEAFF. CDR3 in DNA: TGTGCCAGCAGCGTAGTCGGGACTGAAGCTTTCTTT. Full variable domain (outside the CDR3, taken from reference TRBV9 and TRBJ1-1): DSGVTQTPKHLITATGQRVTLRCSPRSGDLSVYWYQQSLDQGLQFLIQYYNGEERAKGNILERFSAQQFPDLHSELNLSSLELGDSALYFCASSVVGTEAFFGQGTRLTVV.

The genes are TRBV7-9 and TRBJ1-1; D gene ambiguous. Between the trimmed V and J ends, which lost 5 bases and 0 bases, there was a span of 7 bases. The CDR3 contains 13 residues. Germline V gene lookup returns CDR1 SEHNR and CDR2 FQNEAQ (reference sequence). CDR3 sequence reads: CASSTQVNTEAFF. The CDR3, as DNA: TGTGCCAGCAGCACCCAGGTGAACACTGAAGCTTTCTTT. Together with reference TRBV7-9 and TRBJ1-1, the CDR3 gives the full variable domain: DTGVSQNPRHKITKRGQNVTFRCDPISEHNRLYWYRQTLGQGPEFLTYFQNEAQLEKSRLLSDRFSAERPKGSFSTLEIQRTEQGDSAMYLCASSTQVNTEAFFGQGTRLTVV.

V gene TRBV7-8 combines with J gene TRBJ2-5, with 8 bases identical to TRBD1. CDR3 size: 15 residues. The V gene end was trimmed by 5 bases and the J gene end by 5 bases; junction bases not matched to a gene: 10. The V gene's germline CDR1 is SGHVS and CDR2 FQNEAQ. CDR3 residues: CASSAGQGLGETQYF. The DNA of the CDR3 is TGTGCCAGCAGCGCCGGACAGGGTTTGGGGGAGACCCAGTACTTC.

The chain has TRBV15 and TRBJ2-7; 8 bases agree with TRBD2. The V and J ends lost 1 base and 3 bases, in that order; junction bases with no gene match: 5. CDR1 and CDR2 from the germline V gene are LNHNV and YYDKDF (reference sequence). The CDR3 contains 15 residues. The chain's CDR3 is CATSRVGAGDYEQYF. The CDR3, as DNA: TGTGCCACCAGCAGAGTTGGAGCGGGAGACTACGAGCAGTACTTC.

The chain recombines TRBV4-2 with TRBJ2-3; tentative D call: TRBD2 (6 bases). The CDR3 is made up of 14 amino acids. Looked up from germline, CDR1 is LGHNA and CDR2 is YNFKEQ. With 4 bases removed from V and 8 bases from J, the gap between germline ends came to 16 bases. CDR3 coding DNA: TGTGCCAGCAGCCTATGGGGGGAGACCCCTACGCAGTATTTT. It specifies CASSLWGETPTQYF.

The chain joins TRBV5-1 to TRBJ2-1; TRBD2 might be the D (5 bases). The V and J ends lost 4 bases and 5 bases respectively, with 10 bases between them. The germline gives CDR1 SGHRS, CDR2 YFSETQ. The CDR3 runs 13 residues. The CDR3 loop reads CASSPRADNEQFF. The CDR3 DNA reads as TGCGCCAGCAGCCCACGAGCGGACAATGAGCAGTTCTTC. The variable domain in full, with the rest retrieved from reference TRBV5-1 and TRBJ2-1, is KAGVTQTPRYLIKTRGQQVTLSCSPISGHRSVSWYQQTPGQGLQFLFEYFSETQRNKGNFPGRFSGRQFSNSRSEMNVSTLELGDSALYLCASSPRADNEQFFGPGTRLTVL.

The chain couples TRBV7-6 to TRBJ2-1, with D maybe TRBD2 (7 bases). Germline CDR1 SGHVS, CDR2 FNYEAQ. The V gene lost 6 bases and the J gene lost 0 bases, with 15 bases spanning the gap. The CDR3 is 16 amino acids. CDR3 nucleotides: TGTGCCAGCAGTTACGGGGGGCAGAGCTCCTACAATGAGCAGTTCTTC. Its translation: CASSYGGQSSYNEQFF.

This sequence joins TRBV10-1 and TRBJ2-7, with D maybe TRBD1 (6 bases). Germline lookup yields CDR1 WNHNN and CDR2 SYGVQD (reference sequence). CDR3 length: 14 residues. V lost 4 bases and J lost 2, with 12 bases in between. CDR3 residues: CASSAGTQPYEQYF. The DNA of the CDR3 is TGCGCCAGCAGTGCCGGGACACAACCCTACGAGCAGTACTTC.

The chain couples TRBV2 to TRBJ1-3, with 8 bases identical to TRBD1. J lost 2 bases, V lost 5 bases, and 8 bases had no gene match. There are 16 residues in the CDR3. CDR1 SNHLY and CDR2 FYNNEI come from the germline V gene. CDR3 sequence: CASSLLGQGPGNTIYF. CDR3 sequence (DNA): TGTGCCAGCAGTTTGTTAGGACAGGGACCTGGAAACACCATATATTTT.

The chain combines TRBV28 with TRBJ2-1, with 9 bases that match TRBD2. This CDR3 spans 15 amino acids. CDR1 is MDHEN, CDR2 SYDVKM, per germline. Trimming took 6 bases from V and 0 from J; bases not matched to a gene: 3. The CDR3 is CASRLAGVSYNEQFF. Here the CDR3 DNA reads TGTGCCAGCAGATTAGCGGGAGTCTCCTACAATGAGCAGTTCTTC.

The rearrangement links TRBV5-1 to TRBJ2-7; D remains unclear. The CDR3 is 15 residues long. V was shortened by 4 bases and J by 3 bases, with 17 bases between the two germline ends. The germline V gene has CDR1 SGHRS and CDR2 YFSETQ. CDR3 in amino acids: CASSLLSTAVYEQYF. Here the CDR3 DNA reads TGCGCCAGCAGCCTCTTATCAACGGCGGTCTACGAGCAGTACTTC.

The CDR3 bases are TGTGCCAGCAAACTCGAGGCGACAGGGGGCGGCTACACCTTC. It specifies CASKLEATGGGYTF. The chain recombines TRBV6-5 with TRBJ1-2; 10 bases are shared with TRBD1. This CDR3 region has 14 residues. The V segment lost 7 bases and the J segment 8 bases; nucleotides outside the gene matches: 10. CDR1 and CDR2 (germline): MNHEY, SVGAGI.

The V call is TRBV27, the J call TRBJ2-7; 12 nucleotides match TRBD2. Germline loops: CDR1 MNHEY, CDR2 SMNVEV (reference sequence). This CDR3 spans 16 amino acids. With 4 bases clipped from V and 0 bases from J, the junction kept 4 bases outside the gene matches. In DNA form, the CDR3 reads TGTGCCAGCAGTTCTCCGGGACTAGCGGGCTCCTACGAGCAGTACTTC. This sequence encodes CASSSPGLAGSYEQYF.

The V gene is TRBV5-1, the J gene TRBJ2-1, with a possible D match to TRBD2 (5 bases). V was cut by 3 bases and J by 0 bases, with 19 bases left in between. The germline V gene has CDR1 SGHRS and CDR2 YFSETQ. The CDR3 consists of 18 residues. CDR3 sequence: CASSWAGTPGSSYNEQFF. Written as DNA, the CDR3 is TGCGCCAGCAGCTGGGCTGGCACGCCGGGAAGCTCCTACAATGAGCAGTTCTTC.

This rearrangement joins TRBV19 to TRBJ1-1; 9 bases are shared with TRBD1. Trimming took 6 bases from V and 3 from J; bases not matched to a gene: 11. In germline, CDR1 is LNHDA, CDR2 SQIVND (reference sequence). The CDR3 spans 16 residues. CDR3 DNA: TGTGCCAGTAGCACACAGGGGGCAGAGCGGCACACTGAAGCTTTCTTT. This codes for CASSTQGAERHTEAFF.

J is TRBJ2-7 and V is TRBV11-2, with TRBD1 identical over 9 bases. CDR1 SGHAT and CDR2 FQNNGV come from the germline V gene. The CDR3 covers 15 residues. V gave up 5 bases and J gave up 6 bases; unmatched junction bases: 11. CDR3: CASSPIGQGRGEQYF. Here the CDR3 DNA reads TGTGCCAGCAGCCCGATTGGACAGGGGAGGGGCGAGCAGTACTTC.

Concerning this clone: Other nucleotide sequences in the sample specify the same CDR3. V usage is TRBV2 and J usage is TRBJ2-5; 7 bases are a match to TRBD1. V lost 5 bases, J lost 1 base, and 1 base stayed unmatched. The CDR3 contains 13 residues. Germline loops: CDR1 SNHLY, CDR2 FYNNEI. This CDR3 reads CASSRDSQETQYF. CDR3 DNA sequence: TGTGCCAGCAGTCGGGACAGCCAAGAGACCCAGTACTTC.

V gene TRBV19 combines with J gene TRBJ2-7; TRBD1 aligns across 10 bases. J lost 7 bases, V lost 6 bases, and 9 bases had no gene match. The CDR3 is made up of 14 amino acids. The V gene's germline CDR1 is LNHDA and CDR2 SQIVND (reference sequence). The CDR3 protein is CASSLGQGVGEQYF. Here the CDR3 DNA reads TGTGCCAGTAGCCTCGGACAGGGGGTTGGTGAGCAGTACTTC.

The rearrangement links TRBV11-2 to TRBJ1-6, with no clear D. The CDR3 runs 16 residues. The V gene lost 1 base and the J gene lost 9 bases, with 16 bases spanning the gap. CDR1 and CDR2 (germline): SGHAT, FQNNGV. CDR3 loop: CASSLGPGGFTSPLHF. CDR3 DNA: TGTGCCAGCAGCTTAGGTCCGGGTGGTTTTACTTCACCCCTCCACTTT.

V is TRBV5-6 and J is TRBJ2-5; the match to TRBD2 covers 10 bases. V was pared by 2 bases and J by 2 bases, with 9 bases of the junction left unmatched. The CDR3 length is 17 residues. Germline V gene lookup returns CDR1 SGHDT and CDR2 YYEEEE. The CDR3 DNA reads TGTGCCAGCAGCTTCCTAGCGGGGGAGAACGTACAAGAGACCCAGTACTTC. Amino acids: CASSFLAGENVQETQYF.

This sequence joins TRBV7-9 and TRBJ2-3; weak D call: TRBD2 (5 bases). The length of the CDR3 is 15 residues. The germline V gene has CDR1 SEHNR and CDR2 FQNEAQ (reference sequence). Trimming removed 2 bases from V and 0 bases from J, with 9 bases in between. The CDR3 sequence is CASSLRGMSTDTQYF. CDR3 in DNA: TGTGCCAGCAGCTTAAGAGGGATGAGCACAGATACGCAGTATTTT.